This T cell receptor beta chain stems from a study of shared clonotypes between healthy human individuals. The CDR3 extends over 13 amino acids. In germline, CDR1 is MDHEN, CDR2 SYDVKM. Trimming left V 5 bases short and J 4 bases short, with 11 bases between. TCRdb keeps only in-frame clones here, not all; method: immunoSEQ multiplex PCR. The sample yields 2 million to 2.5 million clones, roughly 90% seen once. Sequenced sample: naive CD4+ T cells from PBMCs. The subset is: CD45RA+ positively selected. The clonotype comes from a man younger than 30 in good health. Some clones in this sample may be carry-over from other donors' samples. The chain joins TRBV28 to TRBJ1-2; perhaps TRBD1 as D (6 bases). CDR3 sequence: CASSQGSTYGYTF. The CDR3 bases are TGTGCCAGCAGTCAGGGGTCTACCTATGGCTACACCTTC.